The 19 T cell receptor beta chains reported below all come from one sample, sequenced in a study of blood T cell repertoires in COVID-19. Measured with immunoSEQ multiplex PCR; TCRdb has only the in-frame clones, and not every one. The sample includes about 50,000 clones, around 85% of them seen just once. Sequencing was carried out using peripheral blood. Receptors originate from a man aged 55 to 70 with acute or convalescent COVID-19.

This clone appeared once. The V gene is TRBV6-6, the J gene TRBJ2-2; D gene unclear. Between the trimmed V and J ends, which lost 0 bases and 2 bases, there was a span of 7 bases. The germline gives CDR1 MNHNY, CDR2 SVGAGI (reference sequence). This CDR3 is 15 amino acids long. CDR3 coding DNA: TGTGCCAGCAGTTACTCGACTTCCAACACCGGGGAGCTGTTTTTT. Protein: CASSYSTSNTGELFF.

This chain uses TRBV28 with TRBJ2-2, with TRBD1 matching over 8 bases. The CDR3 sequence is 15 residues long. Trimming cost V 4 bases and J 4 bases; bases outside gene matches: 5. Germline V gene data show CDR1 as MDHEN and CDR2 as SYDVKM. Written as DNA, the CDR3 is TGTGCCAGCAGTTCGCAGGGGGCGGGCACCGGGGAGCTGTTTTTT. Translated, it gives CASSSQGAGTGELFF.

V is TRBV5-1 and J is TRBJ2-2, with TRBD2 matching over 8 bases. The CDR3 extends over 16 amino acids. The germline CDR1 and CDR2 sequences are SGHRS and YFSETQ. V shed 1 base, J shed 4 bases, and the junction held 6 bases outside the gene matches. The DNA of the CDR3 is TGCGCCAGCAGCTTGCCAGCGGGAGACCTCACCGGGGAGCTGTTTTTT. Its protein is CASSLPAGDLTGELFF. Together with reference TRBV5-1 and TRBJ2-2, the CDR3 gives the full variable domain: KAGVTQTPRYLIKTRGQQVTLSCSPISGHRSVSWYQQTPGQGLQFLFEYFSETQRNKGNFPGRFSGRQFSNSRSEMNVSTLELGDSALYLCASSLPAGDLTGELFFGEGSRLTVL.

This chain links TRBV11-2 with TRBJ2-7, with 11 bases lining up with TRBD2. CDR3 length: 17 amino acids. The V segment lost 0 bases and the J segment 3 bases; nucleotides outside the gene matches: 7. Germline V gene lookup returns CDR1 SGHAT and CDR2 FQNNGV. The CDR3 region is CASSLEATSGIFYEQYF. CDR3 in DNA: TGTGCCAGCAGCTTAGAGGCGACTAGCGGGATATTCTACGAGCAGTACTTC. Filled out from reference TRBV11-2 and TRBJ2-7, the complete variable domain reads EAGVAQSPRYKIIEKRQSVAFWCNPISGHATLYWYQQILGQGPKLLIQFQNNGVVDDSQLPKDRFSAERLKGVDSTLKIQPAKLEDSAVYLCASSLEATSGIFYEQYFGPGTRLTVT.

This sequence joins TRBV28 and TRBJ2-2, with a tentative D call TRBD1 (5 bases). Trimming removed 3 bases at V and 2 bases at J, with 10 bases between. The germline V gene has CDR1 MDHEN and CDR2 SYDVKM. The CDR3 spans 15 residues. The CDR3 loop reads CASSFWGRNTGELFF. In nucleotides, the CDR3 is TGTGCCAGCAGTTTTTGGGGCAGAAACACCGGGGAGCTGTTTTTT.

This clone appeared once. The V and J genes are TRBV7-9 and TRBJ2-7, with D possibly matching TRBD2 (7 bases). Trimming removed 5 bases at V and 2 bases at J, with 10 bases between. CDR1 and CDR2 from the germline V gene are SEHNR and FQNEAQ (reference sequence). The CDR3 spans 13 residues. The CDR3 sequence is CASSRGAAYEQYF. CDR3 nucleotides: TGTGCCAGCAGCCGGGGGGCGGCCTACGAGCAGTACTTC.

This clone has only a few counts. This rearrangement joins TRBV7-3 to TRBJ2-6; 9 bases map to TRBD1. Germline V gives CDR1 SGHTA, CDR2 FQGTGA. V was clipped by 1 base and J by 0 bases; unmatched bases: 10. The CDR3 has 20 amino acids. This CDR3 is CASSLRPPGQGFSGANVLTF. CDR3 in DNA: TGTGCCAGCAGCTTAAGACCACCGGGACAGGGCTTCTCTGGGGCCAACGTCCTGACTTTC.

The chain recombines TRBV5-1 with TRBJ2-1; a weak D match, TRBD2 (5 bases). V dropped 4 bases and J dropped 7 bases, with 21 bases sitting between them. The CDR3 is 16 amino acids. Germline CDR1 is SGHRS and CDR2 is YFSETQ. The CDR3 loop is CASSAGEDLSWNEQFF. The CDR3, as DNA: TGCGCCAGCAGCGCGGGTGAGGACCTAAGCTGGAATGAGCAGTTCTTC.

V is TRBV7-9 and J is TRBJ2-1, with a tentative D call TRBD1 (6 bases). There are 14 residues in the CDR3. The germline CDR1 and CDR2 sequences are SEHNR and FQNEAQ (reference sequence). Trimming pared 1 base from V and 2 bases from J, leaving 6 bases between. The CDR3 loop reads CASSLEGAYNEQFF. Written as DNA, the CDR3 is TGTGCCAGCAGCTTAGAGGGGGCCTACAATGAGCAGTTCTTC.

This clone was recorded once. In nucleotides, the CDR3 is TGTGCCAGCGGGACTGACGGGTACGAGCAGTACTTC. Translating gives CASGTDGYEQYF. V is TRBV2 and J is TRBJ2-7; possible D gene TRBD2, 6 bases. The CDR3 runs to 12 residues. Trimming took 8 bases from V and 4 from J, leaving 12 bases between them. In germline, CDR1 is SNHLY, CDR2 FYNNEI.

The V call is TRBV15, the J call TRBJ2-7, with D perhaps matching TRBD2 (6 bases). From germline, CDR1 is LNHNV and CDR2 YYDKDF (reference sequence). The length of the CDR3 is 15 residues. V dropped 0 bases and J dropped 2 bases, with 11 bases sitting between them. CDR3 sequence: CATSREGGRAYEQYF. As DNA, the CDR3 is TGTGCCACCAGCAGAGAGGGGGGACGGGCCTACGAGCAGTACTTC. Full variable domain (remainder filled in from reference TRBV15 and TRBJ2-7): DAMVIQNPRYQVTQFGKPVTLSCSQTLNHNVMYWYQQKSSQAPKLLFHYYDKDFNNEADTPDNFQSRRPNTSFCFLDIRSPGLGDTAMYLCATSREGGRAYEQYFGPGTRLTVT.

The count of this clone is one. One end of the junction is discordant with germline, which a read error may explain. The chain uses TRBV6-5 and TRBJ2-7, with D tentatively TRBD2 (7 bases). Germline values: CDR1 MNHEY, CDR2 SVGAGI. The CDR3 contains 15 residues. The CDR3 reads CASTPPKGGASSLSF. The DNA for the CDR3 is TGTGCCAGCACCCCACCGAAGGGGGGGGCGAGTTCTCTTAGCTTC.

The CDR3 protein is CAISDRGAPQPQHF. In DNA, the CDR3 is TGTGCCATCAGTGATCGGGGGGCTCCTCAGCCCCAGCATTTT. This chain connects TRBV10-3 to TRBJ1-5, with a tentative D call TRBD1 (6 bases). The CDR3 extends over 14 amino acids. Germline V lookup: CDR1 ENHRY, CDR2 SYGVKD. Trimming took off 3 bases at V and 6 bases at J, with 12 bases between the two ends.

J is TRBJ1-1 and V is TRBV4-2; TRBD1 is a possible D gene (6 bases). Trimming cost V 4 bases and J 4 bases, with 16 bases left between them. CDR3 length: 15 residues. Germline V gene lookup returns CDR1 LGHNA and CDR2 YNFKEQ. Here the CDR3 DNA reads TGTGCCAGCAGCCTAAACAGGGAGGGAGGCACTGAAGCTTTCTTT. It yields the protein CASSLNREGGTEAFF.

The chain links TRBV14 to TRBJ2-3; TRBD1 is a possible D gene (6 bases). The germline V gene has CDR1 SGHDN and CDR2 FVKESK. The CDR3 has 13 amino acids. Trimming stripped 5 bases from V and 11 bases from J, with 17 bases between. CDR3 protein: CASSSTSPGVQYF. CDR3 in DNA: TGTGCCAGCAGCAGCACTTCCCCAGGGGTGCAGTATTTT.

V gene TRBV15 combines with J gene TRBJ2-7; 7 positions agree with TRBD2. This CDR3 comprises 15 residues. V was clipped by 1 base and J by 0 bases; unmatched bases: 3. In germline, CDR1 is LNHNV, CDR2 YYDKDF (reference sequence). The CDR3 bases are TGTGCCACCAGCAGAGTGGGGGGGAGCTCCTACGAGCAGTACTTC. Translated, it gives CATSRVGGSSYEQYF.

The chain has TRBV5-1 and TRBJ1-4, with D tentatively TRBD1 (6 bases). The CDR3 covers 16 residues. From germline, CDR1 is SGHRS and CDR2 YFSETQ. The V gene lost 1 base and the J gene lost 2 bases, with 12 bases spanning the gap. CDR3 residues: CASSLSQGLTNEKLFF. Written as DNA, the CDR3 is TGCGCCAGCAGCTTGAGCCAGGGGCTCACTAATGAAAAACTGTTTTTT.

The gene calls are TRBV18 and TRBJ1-1; TRBD1 is a possible D gene (6 bases). Germline values: CDR1 KGHSH, CDR2 LQKENI. The CDR3 is made up of 14 amino acids. The V end lost 0 bases, the J end lost 12 bases, and 17 bases lay between the germline ends. The CDR3 nucleotides read TGTGCCAGCTCACCACCTTTAGCACAGGGCGAGACTTTCTTT. This translates into CASSPPLAQGETFF.

The rearrangement uses TRBV7-2 and TRBJ1-6; unclear D gene. Trimming took off 2 bases at V and 6 bases at J, with 14 bases between the two ends. The CDR3 consists of 16 residues. Germline V gene data show CDR1 as SGHTA and CDR2 as FQGNSA. The chain's CDR3 is CASSLRVGSRNSPLHF. The DNA of the CDR3 is TGTGCCAGCAGCTTAAGAGTGGGGAGTCGTAATTCACCCCTCCACTTT. Using reference TRBV7-2 and TRBJ1-6 for the parts outside the CDR3, the full variable domain is GAGVSQSPSNKVTEKGKDVELRCDPISGHTALYWYRQSLGQGLEFLIYFQGNSAPDKSGLPSDRFSAERTGGSVSTLTIQRTQQEDSAVYLCASSLRVGSRNSPLHFGNGTRLTVT.